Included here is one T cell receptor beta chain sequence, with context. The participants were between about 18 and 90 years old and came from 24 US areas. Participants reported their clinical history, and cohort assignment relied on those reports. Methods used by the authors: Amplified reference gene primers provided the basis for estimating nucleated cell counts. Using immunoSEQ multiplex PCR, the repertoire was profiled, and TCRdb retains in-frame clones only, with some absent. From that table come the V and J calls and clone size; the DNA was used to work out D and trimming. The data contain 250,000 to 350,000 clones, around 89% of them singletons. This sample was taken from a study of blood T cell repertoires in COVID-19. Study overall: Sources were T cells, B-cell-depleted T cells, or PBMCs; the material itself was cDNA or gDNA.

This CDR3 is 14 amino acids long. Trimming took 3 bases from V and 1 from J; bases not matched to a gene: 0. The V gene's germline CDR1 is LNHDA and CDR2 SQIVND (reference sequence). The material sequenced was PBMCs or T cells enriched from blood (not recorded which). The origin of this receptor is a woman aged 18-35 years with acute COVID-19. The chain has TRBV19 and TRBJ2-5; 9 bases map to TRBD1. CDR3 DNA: TGTGCCAGTAGTATGACAGGGGGCCAAGAGACCCAGTACTTC. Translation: CASSMTGGQETQYF. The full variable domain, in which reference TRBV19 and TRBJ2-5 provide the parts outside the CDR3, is DGGITQSPKYLFRKEGQNVTLSCEQNLNHDAMYWYRQDPGQGLRLIYYSQIVNDFQKGDIAEGYSVSREKKESFPLTVTSAQKNPTAFYLCASSMTGGQETQYFGPGTRLLVL.